A selection of T cell receptor beta chains follows, all from one sample in a study of regulatory T cells in long-lasting Graves disease. TCRdb independently ran MiXCR on the multiplex PCR reads; one entry per CDR3 protein. There are about 400,000 distinct CDR3 sequences in the sample; under 25% occur only once, and 20% to 25% lies in the top ten. Sequencing was performed on peripheral blood mononuclear cells (PBMCs), taken when the disease was refractory, from a patient treated with antithyroid drugs. These TCRs come from a female donor with Graves disease. Each CDR3 is given with its conserved first and last residue.

J gene	V gene	CDR3 protein
TRBJ1-1	TRBV6-1	CASTSRGRGKNTEAFF
TRBJ1-2	TRBV12-3/TRBV12-4	CASRSRGGADGYTF
TRBJ1-1	TRBV6-2/TRBV6-3	CASISQHTEAFF
TRBJ1-4	TRBV6-2/TRBV6-3	CASSVGAGGNEKLFF
TRBJ1-1	TRBV4-1	CASRPITGISLNRAVNTEAFF
TRBJ2-5	TRBV11-2	CASSLGLVQETQYF
TRBJ2-7	TRBV30	CAINRPGGWYEQYF
TRBJ1-5	TRBV9	CASSVGGNPTSGPQHF
TRBJ2-2	TRBV28	CATQTWGEFGELFF
TRBJ1-5	TRBV6-2/TRBV6-3	CASSPTGTGNQPQHF
TRBJ2-5	TRBV6-1	CASCLDPRETQYF
TRBJ1-2	TRBV27	CASSLTGTGGAGYTF
TRBJ2-3	TRBV27	CASSLSTYPAGVGTDTQYF
TRBJ2-5	TRBV5-1	CASSSGPQETQYF
TRBJ1-1	TRBV7-9	CASSPQGENTEAFF
TRBJ2-7	TRBV12-5	CASGLRLYEQYF
TRBJ2-7	TRBV20-1	CSAKDRTGSYEQYF
TRBJ2-2	TRBV28	CASSFINTGELFF
TRBJ1-5	TRBV27	CASSSGPQGQPQHF
TRBJ2-2	TRBV15	CATSSPGVGAGELFF
TRBJ2-7	TRBV20-1	CSARDAGEAEQYF
TRBJ2-1	TRBV7-9	CASSVPGLGKGRNEQFF
TRBJ2-7	TRBV7-2	CASSSLGGDQSSYEQYF
TRBJ1-1	TRBV12-3/TRBV12-4	CASTLNAAGAGLDTEAFF
TRBJ1-5	TRBV20-1	CSARAGVNQPQHF
TRBJ2-1	TRBV20-1	CSARDGTYEQFF
TRBJ2-3	TRBV11-2	CASSSDGFRDTQYF
TRBJ1-1	TRBV30	CAWSVGGTTATEAFF
TRBJ2-7	TRBV20-1	CSGLVQYEQYF
TRBJ2-5	TRBV11-2	CASSLDGGGFTQETQYF
TRBJ1-3	TRBV7-2	CASSPDTLPNSGNTIYF
TRBJ2-2	TRBV28	CASSFVQRANTGELFF
TRBJ1-2	TRBV2	CASSTRGAANYGYTF
TRBJ1-1	TRBV11-2	CASSLDRLNTEAFF
TRBJ2-7	TRBV28	CASSFPETQYEQYF
TRBJ2-1	TRBV28	CASSPGEASGFNEQFF
TRBJ2-5	TRBV14	CASSQDLETQYF
TRBJ2-7	TRBV28	CAGGASGSYEQYF
TRBJ2-4	TRBV20-1	CSASPTLTKNIQYF
TRBJ1-1	TRBV29-1	CSVPRQGRVAEAFF
TRBJ1-5	TRBV12-3/TRBV12-4	CASSLVQDASNQPQHF
TRBJ2-2	TRBV7-2	CASSLASGRALGELFF
TRBJ2-4	TRBV2	CASSDAPDRENIQYF
TRBJ1-2	TRBV7-9	CASSMGGNYGYTF
TRBJ2-7	TRBV28	CASHPGQGYEQYF
TRBJ2-5	TRBV15	CATSRVGGFETQYF
TRBJ2-5	TRBV6-2/TRBV6-3	CASSYPKETQYF
TRBJ2-2	TRBV11-1	CASSLSDSQTGELFF
TRBJ2-7	TRBV29-1	CSAGLGTGYEQYF
TRBJ2-5	TRBV20-1	CSARAVQETQYF
TRBJ2-4	TRBV7-8	CASSLSRLAGGLAKNIQYF
TRBJ1-5	TRBV6-2/TRBV6-3	CASSDREHQPQHF
TRBJ2-7	TRBV7-6	CASSPDRGYYEQYF
TRBJ1-1	TRBV12-3/TRBV12-4	CASSPTRANTEAFF
TRBJ2-7	TRBV7-2	CASSSYRERYEQYF
TRBJ2-2	TRBV11-2	CASSLGGVPGELFF